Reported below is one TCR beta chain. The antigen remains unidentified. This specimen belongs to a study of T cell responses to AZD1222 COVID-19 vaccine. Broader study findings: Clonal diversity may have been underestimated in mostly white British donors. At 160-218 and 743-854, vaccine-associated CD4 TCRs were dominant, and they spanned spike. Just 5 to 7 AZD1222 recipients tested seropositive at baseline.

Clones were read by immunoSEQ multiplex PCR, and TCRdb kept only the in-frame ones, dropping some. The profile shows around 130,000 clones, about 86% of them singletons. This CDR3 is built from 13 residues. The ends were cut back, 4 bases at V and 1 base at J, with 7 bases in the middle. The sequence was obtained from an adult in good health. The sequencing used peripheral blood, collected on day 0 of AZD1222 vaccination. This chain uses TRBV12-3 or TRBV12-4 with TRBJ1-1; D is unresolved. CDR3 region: CASSYGANTEAFF. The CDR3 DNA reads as TGTGCCAGCAGTTATGGAGCGAACACTGAAGCTTTCTTT.